The 21 T cell receptor beta chains below come from one sample, sequenced in a study of T cells after yellow fever vaccination. Each CDR3 protein is one row after TCRdb ran MiXCR on the 5' RACE reads. The table lists a few hundred thousand distinct CDR3 sequences, about a sixth of them singletons. The sample here was PBMCs, taken around 5 days after the first yellow fever vaccination. Source of these receptors: a young man who received the YFV17D yellow fever vaccine.

This clonotype was counted a few times. This sequence joins TRBV7-9 and TRBJ1-1; D gene unclear. Trimming left V 4 bases short and J 4 bases short, with 10 bases between. Germline-derived CDR1 and CDR2 are SEHNR and FQNEAQ (reference sequence). CDR3 length: 13 amino acids. The DNA of the CDR3 is TGTGCCAGCAGCTCCAGTAGTGTCACTGAAGCTTTCTTT. Encoded protein: CASSSSSVTEAFF.

V and J are TRBV24-1 and TRBJ2-1, with 10 positions matching TRBD2. The germline gives CDR1 KGHDR, CDR2 SFDVKD. Trimming at V came to 4 bases and at J to 10 bases, leaving 6 bases not matched to a gene. The CDR3 covers 14 residues. The CDR3 loop is CATSDRGLADEQFF. The CDR3 nucleotides are TGTGCCACCAGTGACCGCGGACTAGCGGACGAGCAGTTCTTC.

This clonotype was counted many times. The gene calls are TRBV11-2 and TRBJ1-5; D not certain. V was shortened by 4 bases and J by 5 bases, with 9 bases between the two germline ends. The germline CDR1 and CDR2 sequences are SGHAT and FQNNGV. The CDR3 runs to 13 residues. The CDR3 sequence: CASSSDRDQPQHF. CDR3 bases: TGTGCCAGCAGCTCGGACCGAGATCAGCCCCAGCATTTT. The full variable domain, with the rest looked up from reference TRBV11-2 and TRBJ1-5, is EAGVAQSPRYKIIEKRQSVAFWCNPISGHATLYWYQQILGQGPKLLIQFQNNGVVDDSQLPKDRFSAERLKGVDSTLKIQPAKLEDSAVYLCASSSDRDQPQHFGDGTRLSIL.

This chain connects TRBV25-1 to TRBJ2-7; a weak D match, TRBD2 (6 bases). Germline loops: CDR1 MGHDK, CDR2 SYGVNS. V was trimmed by 3 bases and J by 0 bases, leaving 15 bases between them. CDR3 length equals 16 residues. The DNA for the CDR3 is TGTGCCAGCAGTGAGACGGAGGGGCCGAACTCCTACGAGCAGTACTTC. Encoded protein: CASSETEGPNSYEQYF.

This clonotype was counted a few times. This chain uses TRBV10-1 with TRBJ1-2, with a weak D call TRBD1 (5 bases). The V gene's germline CDR1 is WNHNN and CDR2 SYGVQD (reference sequence). The CDR3 has 15 amino acids. V lost 0 bases and J 7 bases, leaving 15 bases between the germline ends. In DNA form, the CDR3 reads TGCGCCAGCAGTGAGTCGATTGTAGGGGAAGTTGGCTACACCTTC. Protein product: CASSESIVGEVGYTF.

The chain recombines TRBV1 with TRBJ2-5; TRBD2, the table's D call, lacks a check against the DNA. TRBV1 is a documented pseudogene. This CDR3 region has 15 residues. The CDR3 DNA reads TGCACCAGCATCACCCTCCCTAGCGGCCAAGAGACCCAGTACTTC. Amino acids: CTSITLPSGQETQYF.

The chain employs TRBV5-1 and TRBJ2-2, with no clear D. The CDR3 is made up of 14 amino acids. V lost 5 bases, J lost 0 bases, and 8 bases lay in between. Germline lookup yields CDR1 SGHRS and CDR2 YFSETQ. The CDR3 protein is CASRESSNTGELFF. CDR3 nucleotide sequence: TGCGCCAGCAGAGAATCCTCGAACACCGGGGAGCTGTTTTTT.

CDR3 bases: TGTGCCAGCAGCTTTCCAGGGGGCGCGGGGGAGCTGTTTTTT. Amino acid sequence: CASSFPGGAGELFF. V and J are TRBV5-4 and TRBJ2-2, with 8 bases fitting TRBD1. V was pared by 2 bases and J by 8 bases, with 5 bases of the junction left unmatched. The CDR3 length is 14 residues. Germline loops: CDR1 SGHNT, CDR2 YYREEE (reference sequence).

J is TRBJ2-1 and V is TRBV9; unclear D gene. Deletions cut 3 bases from V and 4 bases from J, with 14 bases between. Per the germline V gene, CDR1 is SGDLS and CDR2 is YYNGEE. The CDR3 loop spans 15 amino acids. In DNA form, the CDR3 reads TGTGCCAGCAGCGAACTCGGTGATTTTTACAATGAGCAGTTCTTC. This sequence encodes CASSELGDFYNEQFF. Based on the CDR3 plus reference TRBV9 and TRBJ2-1, the full variable domain is DSGVTQTPKHLITATGQRVTLRCSPRSGDLSVYWYQQSLDQGLQFLIQYYNGEERAKGNILERFSAQQFPDLHSELNLSSLELGDSALYFCASSELGDFYNEQFFGPGTRLTVL.

There are a few counts of this clonotype. V is TRBV4-3 and J is TRBJ2-7, with D possibly called TRBD1 or TRBD2 (6 bases each). Between the trimmed V and J ends, which lost 1 base and 4 bases, there was a span of 20 bases. This CDR3 comprises 17 residues. The germline CDR1 and CDR2 sequences are LGHNA and YSLEER. In DNA form, the CDR3 reads TGCGCCAGCAGCCAAGCGTTTGGGACTGGGGGGCGGTACGAGCAGTACTTC. It translates to CASSQAFGTGGRYEQYF.

This clonotype was seen more than once but under ten times. CDR3: CASTKFRGGTNEQFF. The CDR3 nucleotides are TGCGCCAGCACCAAGTTCCGGGGGGGCACCAATGAGCAGTTCTTC. This chain links TRBV5-1 with TRBJ2-1, with TRBD2 matching 8 bases. Losses at the gene ends were 6 bases for V and 6 bases for J; bases not matched to a gene: 11. Per the germline V gene, CDR1 is SGHRS and CDR2 is YFSETQ. The CDR3 consists of 15 residues.

This chain uses TRBV28 with TRBJ2-4, with TRBD1 matching 10 bases. Germline V gene sequence: CDR1 MDHEN, CDR2 SYDVKM. V trimming: 4 bases; J trimming: 7 bases; junction bases outside the gene matches: 4. This CDR3 is built from 14 residues. CDR3 in DNA: TGTGCCAGCAGTTCACCGGGACAGGGGAACATTCAGTACTTC. As protein: CASSSPGQGNIQYF.

V gene TRBV5-1 combines with J gene TRBJ1-3, with 12 bases lining up with TRBD1. From germline, CDR1 is SGHRS and CDR2 YFSETQ. After removal of 4 bases from V and 4 bases from J, the junction contained 3 bases not matched to a gene. The CDR3 extends over 15 amino acids. CDR3 nucleotides: TGCGCCAGCAGCCGGGACAGGGGGCTCGGAAACACCATATATTTT. Its protein is CASSRDRGLGNTIYF.

There are many counts of this clonotype. This rearrangement joins TRBV4-1 to TRBJ1-1; possible D gene TRBD1, 5 bases. The CDR3 is made up of 17 amino acids. CDR1 and CDR2 from the germline V gene are MGHRA and YSYEKL. V lost 2 bases and J 1 base, leaving 17 bases between the germline ends. This CDR3 is CASSQPRRRAANTEAFF. In nucleotides, the CDR3 is TGCGCCAGCAGCCAACCGAGGCGCAGGGCGGCGAACACTGAAGCTTTCTTT.

The V and J genes are TRBV11-1 and TRBJ2-1; TRBD2 agrees at 9 bases. The CDR3 length is 19 residues. Germline lookup yields CDR1 SGHAT and CDR2 FQDESV (reference sequence). The junction had 15 bases not matched to a gene; V was cut back by 5 bases and J by 1 base. CDR3 region: CASSPQGRLAVKSYNEQFF. CDR3 bases: TGTGCCAGCAGCCCCCAGGGAAGACTAGCGGTGAAATCCTACAATGAGCAGTTCTTC. Variable domain in full (rest from reference TRBV11-1 and TRBJ2-1): EAEVAQSPRYKITEKSQAVAFWCDPISGHATLYWYRQILGQGPELLVQFQDESVVDDSQLPKDRFSAERLKGVDSTLKIQPAELGDSAMYLCASSPQGRLAVKSYNEQFFGPGTRLTVL.

This chain joins TRBV2 and TRBJ1-4; D uncertain. Trimming removed 5 bases from V and 0 bases from J, with 7 bases in between. Germline V gives CDR1 SNHLY, CDR2 FYNNEI. CDR3 length equals 14 residues. The chain's CDR3 is CASSLSTTNEKLFF. The DNA for the CDR3 is TGTGCCAGCAGTTTAAGTACAACTAATGAAAAACTGTTTTTT. The complete variable domain, with remaining parts taken from reference TRBV2 and TRBJ1-4, reads EPEVTQTPSHQVTQMGQEVILRCVPISNHLYFYWYRQILGQKVEFLVSFYNNEISEKSEIFDDQFSVERPDGSNFTLKIRSTKLEDSAMYFCASSLSTTNEKLFFGSGTQLSVL.

This clonotype has ten or more counts. DNA for the CDR3: TGTGCCAGTTCCCGACAGGGTGATGGTAGTGGCTACACCTTC. Protein product: CASSRQGDGSGYTF. V usage is TRBV7-2 and J usage is TRBJ1-2; 7 nucleotides match TRBD1. Germline lookup yields CDR1 SGHTA and CDR2 FQGNSA. Germline trimming cut 9 bases from V and 7 bases from J; bases unmatched to any gene: 14. This CDR3 is 14 amino acids long.

This sequence joins TRBV5-1 and TRBJ2-1; D is undetermined. The CDR3 covers 16 residues. The germline V and J ends were trimmed by 0 bases and 2 bases, with 12 bases remaining between them. The V gene's germline CDR1 is SGHRS and CDR2 YFSETQ. CDR3 loop: CASSLEVGIPYNEQFF. CDR3 nucleotides: TGCGCCAGCAGCTTGGAGGTGGGCATCCCCTACAATGAGCAGTTCTTC.

The chain joins TRBV3-1 to TRBJ2-1; 8 bases match TRBD2. The V gene end was trimmed by 6 bases and the J gene end by 6 bases; junction bases not matched to a gene: 7. Germline V gene sequence: CDR1 LGHDT, CDR2 YNNKEL (reference sequence). This CDR3 is built from 14 residues. The CDR3 here is CASRPVGGGNEQFF. In DNA, the CDR3 is TGTGCCAGCAGGCCTGTCGGGGGGGGCAATGAGCAGTTCTTC.

V is TRBV7-9 and J is TRBJ2-5, with a possible D match to TRBD1 (6 bases). Trimming removed 5 bases at V and 1 base at J, with 14 bases between. The germline V gene has CDR1 SEHNR and CDR2 FQNEAQ (reference sequence). CDR3 length: 15 amino acids. CDR3 region: CASSPRGHRQETQYF. For the CDR3, the DNA is TGTGCCAGCAGCCCAAGGGGACACCGCCAAGAGACCCAGTACTTC.

This clonotype was detected a few times. The chain is built from TRBV9 and TRBJ2-3, with TRBD2 matching over 9 bases. V lost 0 bases, J lost 0 bases, and 2 bases stayed unmatched. The CDR3 length is 16 residues. Per germline, CDR1 SGDLS and CDR2 YYNGEE. The CDR3 nucleotides read TGTGCCAGCAGCGTAGACCTAGCGGGGAGCACAGATACGCAGTATTTT. It is translated as CASSVDLAGSTDTQYF. Full variable domain (remainder filled in from reference TRBV9 and TRBJ2-3): DSGVTQTPKHLITATGQRVTLRCSPRSGDLSVYWYQQSLDQGLQFLIQYYNGEERAKGNILERFSAQQFPDLHSELNLSSLELGDSALYFCASSVDLAGSTDTQYFGPGTRLTVL.